This TCR beta chain was identified during a study of CD8+ T cells in alopecia areata. Overall study context: Treated patients swallowed 5 to 10 mg of oral tofacitinib twice daily.

V shed 3 bases and J 6 bases; nucleotides not matched to a gene: 4. Looked up from germline, CDR1 is MNHNY and CDR2 is SVGAGI (reference sequence). This CDR3 comprises 14 residues. cDNA reverse transcribed from extracted RNA served as the sequencing template. This table comes from immunoSEQ multiplex PCR, and its TCRdb copy is limited to in-frame clones, with some not included. The profile shows over 8,500 clones, 50% to 80% of them singletons. The investigators collected lesional scalp punch biopsies and peripheral blood from alopecia areata patients. This TCR was recovered from a human donor with alopecia areata. The source material was skin. V usage is TRBV6-6 and J usage is TRBJ2-7, with 11 bases aligning to TRBD2. The CDR3 protein is CASSYSGRGTEQYF. The CDR3 region has the DNA TGTGCCAGCAGTTATAGCGGGAGGGGAACCGAGCAGTACTTC.